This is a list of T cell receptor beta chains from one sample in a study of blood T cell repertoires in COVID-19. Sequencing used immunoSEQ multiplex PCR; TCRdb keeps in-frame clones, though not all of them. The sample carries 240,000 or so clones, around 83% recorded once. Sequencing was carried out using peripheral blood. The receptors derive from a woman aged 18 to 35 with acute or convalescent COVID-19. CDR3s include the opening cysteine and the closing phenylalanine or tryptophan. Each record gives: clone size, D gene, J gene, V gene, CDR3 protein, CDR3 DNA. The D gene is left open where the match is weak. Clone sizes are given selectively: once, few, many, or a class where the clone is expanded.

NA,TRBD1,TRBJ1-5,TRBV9,CASSAGDRGGNQPQHF,TGTGCCAGCAGCGCGGGGGACAGGGGTGGCAATCAGCCCCAGCATTTT
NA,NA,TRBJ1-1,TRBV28,CASVGGVTEAFF,TGTGCCAGCGTTGGGGGGGTGACTGAAGCTTTCTTT
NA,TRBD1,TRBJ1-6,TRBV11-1,CASSPREGGTSPLHF,TGTGCCAGCAGCCCCCGAGAAGGGGGCACGTCACCCCTCCACTTT
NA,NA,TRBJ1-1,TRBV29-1,CSVEGRANTEAFF,TGCAGCGTTGAGGGCAGGGCGAACACTGAAGCTTTCTTT
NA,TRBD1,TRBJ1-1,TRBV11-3,CASSATGDTEAFF,TGTGCCAGCAGCGCAACAGGGGATACTGAAGCTTTCTTT
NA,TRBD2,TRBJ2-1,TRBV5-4,CASSPVTSGDNEQFF,TGTGCCAGCAGCCCCGTGACTAGCGGTGACAATGAGCAGTTCTTC
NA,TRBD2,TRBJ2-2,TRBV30,CAWSPAGGNTGELFF,TGTGCCTGGAGTCCAGCGGGAGGGAACACCGGGGAGCTGTTTTTT
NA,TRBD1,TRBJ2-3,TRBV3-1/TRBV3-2,CASSQESLGQGRADTQYF,TGTGCCAGCAGCCAAGAAAGCCTCGGACAGGGAAGGGCAGATACGCAGTATTTT
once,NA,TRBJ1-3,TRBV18,CASSPAGTNSGNTIYF,TGTGCCAGCTCACCAGCCGGGACAAACTCTGGAAACACCATATATTTT
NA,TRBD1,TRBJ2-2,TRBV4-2,CASRHTGGTGELFF,TGTGCCAGCAGACATACAGGGGGCACCGGGGAGCTGTTTTTT
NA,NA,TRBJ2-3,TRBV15,CATSRGVGVNRGDTQYF,TGTGCCACCAGCAGAGGTGTGGGCGTTAATCGCGGGGATACGCAGTATTTT
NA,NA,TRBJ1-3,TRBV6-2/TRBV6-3,CASSADAVSGNTIYF,TGTGCCAGCAGTGCTGATGCGGTCTCTGGAAACACCATATATTTT
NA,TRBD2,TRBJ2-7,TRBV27,CASSHSNPGTSPEQYF,TGTGCCAGCAGTCACTCGAACCCCGGGACTAGCCCCGAGCAGTACTTC
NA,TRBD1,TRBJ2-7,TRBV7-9,CASSFHQGVTYEQYF,TGTGCCAGCAGCTTCCACCAGGGGGTAACCTACGAGCAGTACTTC
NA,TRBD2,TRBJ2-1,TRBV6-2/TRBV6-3,CASSQGLAGYNEQFF,TGTGCCAGCAGCCAGGGACTAGCGGGATACAATGAGCAGTTCTTC
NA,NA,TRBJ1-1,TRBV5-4,CASSPTREANTEAFF,TGTGCCAGCAGCCCCACTCGGGAGGCGAACACTGAAGCTTTCTTT
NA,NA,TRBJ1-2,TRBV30,CAWSVGDIYGYTF,TGTGCCTGGAGTGTGGGGGACATCTATGGCTACACCTTC
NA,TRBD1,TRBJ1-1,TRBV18,CASSFAQGANTEAFF,TGTGCCAGCTCATTCGCCCAGGGGGCCAACACTGAAGCTTTCTTT
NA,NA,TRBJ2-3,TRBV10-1,CASSEKGPNGADTQYF,TGCGCCAGCAGTGAGAAAGGCCCTAACGGGGCAGATACGCAGTATTTT
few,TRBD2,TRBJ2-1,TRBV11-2,CASSPGAGGRDYNEQFF,TGTGCCAGCAGCCCCGGAGCGGGAGGGCGCGATTACAATGAGCAGTTCTTC
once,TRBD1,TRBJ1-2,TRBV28,CASSQPGTGSYGYTF,TGTGCCAGCAGCCAGCCGGGGACAGGATCCTATGGCTACACCTTC
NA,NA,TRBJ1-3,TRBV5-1,CASSFYGDSGNTIYF,TGCGCCAGCAGCTTCTACGGGGACTCTGGAAACACCATATATTTT
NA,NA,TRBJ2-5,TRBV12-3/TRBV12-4,CASGGNQETQYF,TGTGCCAGCGGGGGGAACCAAGAGACCCAGTACTTC
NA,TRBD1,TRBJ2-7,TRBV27,CASSLFIGTDYEQYF,TGTGCCAGCAGTTTATTTATAGGGACAGACTACGAGCAGTACTTC
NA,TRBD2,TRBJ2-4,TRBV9,CASSPGTTYFLAKNIQYF,TGTGCCAGCAGCCCAGGGACTACCTATTTTCTAGCCAAAAACATTCAGTACTTC
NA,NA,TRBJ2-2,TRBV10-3,CAIGGLARAGELFF,TGTGCCATCGGAGGGCTAGCGAGGGCCGGGGAGCTGTTTTTT
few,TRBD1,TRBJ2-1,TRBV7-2,CASSLAGNRGRYNEQFF,TGTGCCAGCAGCTTAGCGGGGAACAGGGGGCGCTACAATGAGCAGTTCTTC
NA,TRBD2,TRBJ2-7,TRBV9,CASSLGLAGSYEQYF,TGTGCCAGCAGCTTGGGACTAGCCGGCTCCTACGAGCAGTACTTC
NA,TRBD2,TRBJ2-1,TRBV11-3,CASSLGLAGADEQFF,TGTGCCAGCAGCTTAGGACTAGCGGGAGCGGATGAGCAGTTCTTC
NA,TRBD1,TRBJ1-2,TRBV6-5,CASSYTPDRGYGYTF,TGTGCCAGCAGTTACACCCCGGACAGGGGCTATGGCTACACCTTC
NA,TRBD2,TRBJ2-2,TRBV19,CASRGTSGRVGELFF,TGTGCCAGTAGGGGGACTAGCGGGAGAGTCGGGGAGCTGTTTTTT
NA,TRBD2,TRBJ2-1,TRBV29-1,CSVASGSTNEQFF,TGCAGCGTTGCTAGCGGGAGTACCAATGAGCAGTTCTTC
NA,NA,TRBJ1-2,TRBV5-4,CASSGGRGGESGYTF,TGTGCCAGCAGCGGGGGACGGGGGGGCGAGAGTGGCTACACCTTC
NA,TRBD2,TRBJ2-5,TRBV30,CAWSGGGLRETQYF,TGTGCCTGGAGTGGGGGAGGGCTCAGGGAGACCCAGTACTTC
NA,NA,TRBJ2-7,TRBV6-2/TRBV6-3,CASSYSPTANSYEQYF,TGTGCCAGCAGTTACTCGCCGACAGCGAACTCCTACGAGCAGTACTTC
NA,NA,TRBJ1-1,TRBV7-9,CASSLKGQNTEAFF,TGTGCCAGCAGCTTAAAGGGACAGAACACTGAAGCTTTCTTT
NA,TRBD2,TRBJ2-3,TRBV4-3,CASSQEWDYLRDTQYF,TGCGCCAGCAGCCAAGAGTGGGACTACCTGCGAGATACGCAGTATTTT
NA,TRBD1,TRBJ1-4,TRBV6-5,CASRRNRGLGEKLFF,TGTGCCAGCAGACGTAACAGGGGGCTGGGGGAAAAACTGTTTTTT
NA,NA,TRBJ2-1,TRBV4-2,CASSPPGQNNEQFF,TGTGCCAGCAGCCCACCGGGACAAAACAATGAGCAGTTCTTC
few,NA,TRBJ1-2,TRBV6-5,CASSYSGGYGYTF,TGTGCCAGCAGTTACTCGGGGGGGTATGGCTACACCTTC
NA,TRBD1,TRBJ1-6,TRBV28,CASSGPGQTNSPLHF,TGTGCCAGCAGTGGACCGGGACAGACTAATTCACCCCTCCACTTT
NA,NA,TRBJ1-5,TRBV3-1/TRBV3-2,CASSQGPSGGNQPQHF,TGTGCCAGCAGCCAAGGTCCCTCGGGTGGCAATCAGCCCCAGCATTTT
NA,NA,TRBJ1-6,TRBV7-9,CASSFRGSPLHF,TGTGCCAGCAGCTTTCGGGGGTCACCCCTCCACTTT
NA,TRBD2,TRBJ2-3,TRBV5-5,CASSWMGAGRKDTDTQYF,TGTGCCAGCAGCTGGATGGGCGCCGGGAGGAAAGACACAGATACGCAGTATTTT
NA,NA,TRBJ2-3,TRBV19,CASSSTLEGFKYF,TGTGCCAGTAGTTCGACTTTGGAGGGGTTTAAGTATTTT
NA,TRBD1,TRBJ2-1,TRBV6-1,CASSEARGSLSNEQFF,TGTGCCAGCAGTGAGGCCAGGGGGTCTTTGAGCAATGAGCAGTTCTTC
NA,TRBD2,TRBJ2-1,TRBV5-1,CASSPGWGEGLGEQFF,TGCGCCAGCAGCCCAGGCTGGGGGGAGGGCCTAGGTGAGCAGTTCTTC